A single sample is the source of the 9 T cell receptor beta chains below, sequenced in a study of PD-L1 blockade in urothelial cancer. TCRdb keeps only in-frame clones here, not all; method: immunoSEQ multiplex PCR. The data hold 44,000 or so clones, with approximately 88% observed a single time. Here the sequenced sample was PBMCs, taken around atezolizumab (anti-PD-L1) treatment. The receptors were sampled from a man aged 80 or over with urothelial cancer.

J is TRBJ2-6 and V is TRBV5-1; D not resolved. The V and J ends lost 3 bases and 0 bases respectively, with 4 bases between them. CDR1 SGHRS and CDR2 YFSETQ come from the germline V gene. The CDR3 consists of 14 residues. CDR3 amino acids: CASSSNSGANVLTF. The CDR3 DNA is TGCGCCAGCAGCTCCAACTCTGGGGCCAACGTCCTGACTTTC.

This rearrangement joins TRBV5-1 to TRBJ2-5; 11 bases are shared with TRBD1. V lost 4 bases to trimming and J lost 2 bases; unmatched junction nucleotides: 7. The germline CDR1 and CDR2 sequences are SGHRS and YFSETQ. The CDR3 covers 16 residues. The CDR3 coding sequence is TGCGCCAGCAGCCCCAGGGACAGGGGGTGGCAAGAGACCCAGTACTTC. Translated, it gives CASSPRDRGWQETQYF.

The rearrangement links TRBV5-1 to TRBJ1-1; D perhaps matches TRBD1 (6 bases). V lost 0 bases, J lost 1 base, and 10 bases lay in between. This CDR3 spans 15 amino acids. CDR1 and CDR2 (germline): SGHRS, YFSETQ. The CDR3 DNA follows: TGCGCCAGCAGCTTGGGGGGACATCCGAACACTGAAGCTTTCTTT. This encodes CASSLGGHPNTEAFF. Combining the CDR3 with reference TRBV5-1 and TRBJ1-1 gives the whole variable domain KAGVTQTPRYLIKTRGQQVTLSCSPISGHRSVSWYQQTPGQGLQFLFEYFSETQRNKGNFPGRFSGRQFSNSRSEMNVSTLELGDSALYLCASSLGGHPNTEAFFGQGTRLTVV.

The chain has TRBV19 and TRBJ2-2, with a tentative D call TRBD2 (6 bases). The germline gives CDR1 LNHDA, CDR2 SQIVND (reference sequence). The germline V and J ends were trimmed by 7 bases and 8 bases, with 23 bases remaining between them. This CDR3 spans 16 amino acids. The CDR3 region has the DNA TGTGCCAGTAAAATGGGGGGAGGCCATCTTACAGGGGAGCTGTTTTTT. Translating gives CASKMGGGHLTGELFF.

The CDR3 sequence is CSVASGTYPGTSGDTDTQYF. The CDR3 DNA reads as TGCAGCGTTGCCAGTGGTACCTATCCTGGGACTAGCGGAGACACAGATACGCAGTATTTT. J is TRBJ2-3 and V is TRBV29-1; TRBD2 matches 11 bases. Germline CDR1 is SQVTM and CDR2 is ANQGSEA. The trim removed 4 bases at V and 2 bases at J, leaving 20 bases unmatched. The CDR3 totals 20 residues.

This rearrangement joins TRBV7-6 to TRBJ2-1, with D perhaps TRBD1 (5 bases). Trimming shortened V by 1 base and J by 2 bases, and 12 bases separated the two germline ends. Germline V gene sequence: CDR1 SGHVS, CDR2 FNYEAQ. This CDR3 is built from 16 residues. The CDR3 coding sequence is TGTGCCAGCAGCTTAGAGGCCCAGGGCCCCTACAATGAGCAGTTCTTC. Protein product: CASSLEAQGPYNEQFF. The variable domain in full, completed from reference TRBV7-6 and TRBJ2-1, reads GAGVSQSPRYKVTKRGQDVALRCDPISGHVSLYWYRQALGQGPEFLTYFNYEAQQDKSGLPNDRFSAERPEGSISTLTIQRTEQRDSAMYRCASSLEAQGPYNEQFFGPGTRLTVL.

The rearrangement links TRBV9 to TRBJ2-2; 8 bases agree with TRBD2. The V gene end was trimmed by 3 bases and the J gene end by 2 bases; junction bases not matched to a gene: 9. The CDR3 runs 17 residues. The V gene's germline CDR1 is SGDLS and CDR2 YYNGEE. This chain's CDR3 is CASSGSGRGPNTGELFF. DNA for the CDR3: TGTGCCAGCAGCGGGTCCGGGAGGGGCCCCAACACCGGGGAGCTGTTTTTT.

The chain carries TRBV10-3 and TRBJ2-2; TRBD2 agrees at 7 bases. This CDR3 comprises 12 residues. The germline V gene encodes CDR1 ENHRY and CDR2 SYGVKD. After removal of 6 bases from V and 6 bases from J, the junction contained 1 base not matched to a gene. CDR3 in DNA: TGTGCCATCAGGGGGGGGGCCGGGGAGCTGTTTTTT. Its protein is CAIRGGAGELFF.

The chain links TRBV11-1 to TRBJ2-5; D is undetermined. This CDR3 region has 12 residues. CDR1 SGHAT and CDR2 FQDESV come from the germline V gene (reference sequence). With 4 bases removed from V and 5 bases from J, the gap between germline ends came to 8 bases. In DNA, the CDR3 is TGTGCCAGCAGCTCGGCCGGGGAGACCCAGTACTTC. This translates into CASSSAGETQYF.